Shown below are 22 T cell receptor beta chains from a single sample sequenced in a study of blood T cell repertoires in COVID-19 (TCRdb year 2020). Libraries were made using the immunoSEQ multiplex PCR assay. TCRdb holds this immuneACCESS table with in-frame rearrangements only. Some clones are missing; in checked studies, unresolved V genes explain under half, and the rest has no known cause. This sample has 98,000 or so clones in its table, and roughly 80% of those were observed once. The top ten clones comprise 2.5% to 3.5% of the sample. The specimen was peripheral blood. These receptors were collected from a woman of 80 years or more with active or convalescent COVID-19.

The rearrangement uses TRBV19 and TRBJ1-6; unclear D gene. The CDR3 has 14 amino acids. Trimming pared 1 base from V and 6 bases from J, leaving 7 bases between. Germline CDR1 reads LNHDA; CDR2 reads SQIVND (reference sequence). CDR3 in amino acids: CASSIAAGNSPLHF. The CDR3 coding sequence is TGTGCCAGTAGTATAGCAGCAGGTAATTCACCCCTCCACTTT.

The V and J genes are TRBV5-1 and TRBJ1-2; unclear D gene. Trimming removed 0 bases at V and 8 bases at J, with 14 bases between. This CDR3 is 14 amino acids long. Germline V gives CDR1 SGHRS, CDR2 YFSETQ. The DNA for the CDR3 is TGCGCCAGCAGCTTGGAATCGCAAGGAGGAGGCTACACCTTC. Translating gives CASSLESQGGGYTF.

The rearrangement links TRBV28 to TRBJ2-3; possibly TRBD2 for D (6 bases). The CDR3 is made up of 16 amino acids. V was pared by 4 bases and J by 0 bases, with 14 bases between. Germline assignment: CDR1 MDHEN and CDR2 SYDVKM. CDR3 loop: CASSSPSSGSTDTQYF. CDR3 coding DNA: TGTGCCAGCAGTTCCCCCTCGAGCGGGAGCACAGATACGCAGTATTTT. Filled out from reference TRBV28 and TRBJ2-3, the complete variable domain reads DVKVTQSSRYLVKRTGEKVFLECVQDMDHENMFWYRQDPGLGLRLIYFSYDVKMKEKGDIPEGYSVSREKKERFSLILESASTNQTSMYLCASSSPSSGSTDTQYFGPGTRLTVL.

V is TRBV3-1 (or the pseudogene TRBV3-2) and J is TRBJ1-1, with a tentative D call TRBD1 (6 bases). Germline V CDR1 and CDR2: LGHDT, YNNKEL (reference sequence). The CDR3 extends over 14 amino acids. The V gene lost 5 bases and the J gene lost 1 base, with 11 bases spanning the gap. The CDR3, as DNA: TGTGCCAGCAGCTACGGACAGACGAACACTGAAGCTTTCTTT. It translates to CASSYGQTNTEAFF.

The chain links TRBV10-3 to TRBJ1-1; D uncertain. The CDR3 has 13 amino acids. The germline V gene encodes CDR1 ENHRY and CDR2 SYGVKD. The ends were cut back, 6 bases at V and 2 bases at J, with 10 bases in the middle. In nucleotides, the CDR3 is TGTGCCATCAGGCCCGACTTAAACACTGAAGCTTTCTTT. This translates into CAIRPDLNTEAFF.

The genes are TRBV7-8 and TRBJ1-4, with D maybe TRBD1 (5 bases). The germline gives CDR1 SGHVS, CDR2 FQNEAQ. V lost 1 base and J 7 bases, leaving 13 bases between the germline ends. This CDR3 is 15 amino acids long. The CDR3 loop is CASSLVGPGLEKLFF. Written as DNA, the CDR3 is TGTGCCAGCAGCTTAGTGGGCCCAGGGCTTGAAAAACTGTTTTTT. Full variable domain (rest looked up from reference TRBV7-8 and TRBJ1-4): GAGVSQSPRYKVAKRGQDVALRCDPISGHVSLFWYQQALGQGPEFLTYFQNEAQLDKSGLPSDRFFAERPEGSVSTLKIQRTQQEDSAVYLCASSLVGPGLEKLFFGSGTQLSVL.

The rearrangement joins TRBV12-2 to TRBJ2-7; the table names TRBD1, a call not compared with the DNA. TRBV12-2 constitutes a pseudogene. The length of the CDR3 is 16 residues. CDR3 DNA sequence: TGTGCAAGTCGCTTAGGCGGGACAGGGCAACTCTACGAGCAGTACTTC. It encodes CASRLGGTGQLYEQYF.

The chain is built from TRBV9 and TRBJ2-2, with D perhaps TRBD2 (5 bases). From germline, CDR1 is SGDLS and CDR2 YYNGEE. Trimming took off 0 bases at V and 5 bases at J, with 14 bases between the two ends. This CDR3 is built from 16 residues. The CDR3 DNA reads as TGTGCCAGCAGCGTAGTCCAAGGGCGAGGGACCGGGGAGCTGTTTTTT. Translation gives CASSVVQGRGTGELFF.

This clone occurred once. The chain joins TRBV10-3 to TRBJ1-2; TRBD1 aligns across 7 bases. Germline CDR1 is ENHRY and CDR2 is SYGVKD. There are 13 residues in the CDR3. J lost 2 bases, V lost 6 bases, and 3 bases had no gene match. CDR3 DNA: TGTGCCATCAGATCGACAGGGAACTATGGCTACACCTTC. Its translation: CAIRSTGNYGYTF.

The V call is TRBV5-1, the J call TRBJ2-2; 8 bases align to TRBD2. The germline CDR1 and CDR2 sequences are SGHRS and YFSETQ. The CDR3 totals 18 residues. V lost 2 bases and J lost 4; bases outside the gene matches: 13. This CDR3 reads CASSFVLAAPQVTGELFF. CDR3 nucleotide sequence: TGCGCCAGCAGCTTCGTACTAGCGGCCCCGCAGGTCACCGGGGAGCTGTTTTTT.

V gene TRBV6-1 combines with J gene TRBJ2-2; 7 bases are a match to TRBD1. V shed 3 bases and J 3 bases; nucleotides not matched to a gene: 4. Germline V lookup: CDR1 MNHNS, CDR2 SASEGT. CDR3 length equals 15 residues. The CDR3 here is CASSERTGYTGELFF. In DNA form, the CDR3 reads TGTGCCAGCAGTGAGAGGACAGGCTACACCGGGGAGCTGTTTTTT.

This chain uses TRBV25-1 with TRBJ2-3, with D possibly matching TRBD2 (6 bases). The CDR3 has 14 amino acids. Trimming shortened V by 6 bases and J by 2 bases, and 12 bases separated the two germline ends. Germline V CDR1 and CDR2: MGHDK, SYGVNS. The chain's CDR3 is CASRGTPFTDTQYF. CDR3 DNA sequence: TGTGCCAGCAGGGGGACTCCCTTCACAGATACGCAGTATTTT.

This sequence joins TRBV5-1 and TRBJ1-1, with D uncertain. The CDR3 is made up of 16 amino acids. Looked up from germline, CDR1 is SGHRS and CDR2 is YFSETQ. Trimming removed 1 base at V and 2 bases at J, with 15 bases between. The CDR3, as DNA: TGCGCCAGCAGCTTGATCCCTGGGCTTTCTAACACTGAAGCTTTCTTT. This encodes CASSLIPGLSNTEAFF. Drawing the rest from reference TRBV5-1 and TRBJ1-1, the complete variable domain is KAGVTQTPRYLIKTRGQQVTLSCSPISGHRSVSWYQQTPGQGLQFLFEYFSETQRNKGNFPGRFSGRQFSNSRSEMNVSTLELGDSALYLCASSLIPGLSNTEAFFGQGTRLTVV.

The rearrangement links TRBV6-5 to TRBJ1-1, with D unclear. V gave up 6 bases and J gave up 3 bases, with 11 bases separating them. The CDR3 runs 13 residues. Germline CDR1 and CDR2: MNHEY and SVGAGI. The CDR3 loop reads CASSRKADTEAFF. As DNA, the CDR3 is TGTGCCAGCAGCCGGAAAGCGGACACTGAAGCTTTCTTT.

V is TRBV6-5 and J is TRBJ1-3; 9 nucleotides align to TRBD1. The CDR3 contains 16 residues. Germline V gene lookup returns CDR1 MNHEY and CDR2 SVGAGI. The J segment lost 5 bases and the V segment lost 0 bases, leaving 5 bases of the junction unmatched. The CDR3, as DNA: TGTGCCAGCAGTTACTCGGGGACAGGGAGTCGAAACACCATATATTTT. This sequence encodes CASSYSGTGSRNTIYF.

The chain couples TRBV27 to TRBJ2-7, with 7 bases lining up with TRBD2. In germline, CDR1 is MNHEY, CDR2 SMNVEV (reference sequence). This CDR3 contains 14 residues. Trimming at V came to 6 bases and at J to 5 bases, leaving 10 bases not matched to a gene. CDR3 in DNA: TGTGCCAGCAGCCCCCCCGGGGGGTCTCACGAGCAGTACTTC. Its translation: CASSPPGGSHEQYF.

V and J are TRBV24-1 and TRBJ2-3; 12 bases are shared with TRBD2. V trimming: 9 bases; J trimming: 1 base; junction bases outside the gene matches: 7. This CDR3 contains 16 residues. CDR1 and CDR2 (germline): KGHDR, SFDVKD. CDR3 sequence reads: CATAASGRGGTDTQYF. For the CDR3, the DNA is TGTGCCACCGCTGCTAGCGGGAGGGGGGGCACAGATACGCAGTATTTT.

Concerning this clone: The sample holds other DNA sequences that translate to the same CDR3. The chain carries TRBV7-3 and TRBJ1-6; TRBD1 agrees at 9 bases. The CDR3 has 15 amino acids. The germline V gene encodes CDR1 SGHTA and CDR2 FQGTGA. V was clipped by 1 base and J by 6 bases; unmatched bases: 1. The CDR3 here is CASSLMGQGNSPLHF. In DNA form, the CDR3 reads TGTGCCAGCAGCTTAATGGGACAGGGTAATTCACCCCTCCACTTT. Using reference TRBV7-3 and TRBJ1-6 for the parts outside the CDR3, the full variable domain is GAGVSQTPSNKVTEKGKYVELRCDPISGHTALYWYRQSLGQGPEFLIYFQGTGAADDSGLPNDRFFAVRPEGSVSTLKIQRTERGDSAVYLCASSLMGQGNSPLHFGNGTRLTVT.

This clone was observed once. The chain has TRBV14 and TRBJ2-1; TRBD1 agrees at 9 bases. The CDR3 has 16 residues. The junction had 13 bases not matched to a gene; V was cut back by 5 bases and J by 8 bases. Germline CDR1 is SGHDN and CDR2 is FVKESK. The CDR3 nucleotides read TGTGCCAGCAGCTACGAAGTCGGGACAGGGTTGGATGAGCAGTTCTTC. It codes for CASSYEVGTGLDEQFF.

V is TRBV5-4 and J is TRBJ2-2, with a possible D match to TRBD1 (6 bases). The germline V gene has CDR1 SGHNT and CDR2 YYREEE (reference sequence). V gave up 4 bases and J gave up 5 bases, with 12 bases separating them. The CDR3 runs 14 residues. The CDR3 loop reads CASSTGFRTGELFF. The CDR3, as DNA: TGTGCCAGCAGCACAGGGTTTAGAACCGGGGAGCTGTTTTTT.

V gene TRBV7-8 combines with J gene TRBJ2-7, with D possibly TRBD2 on 5 matching bases. The CDR3 is made up of 15 amino acids. Germline CDR1 is SGHVS and CDR2 is FQNEAQ. V shed 1 base and J shed 5 bases, with 15 bases lying between them. The CDR3 sequence: CASSLVEGRVHEQYF. CDR3 coding DNA: TGTGCCAGCAGCTTAGTCGAAGGGAGAGTCCACGAGCAGTACTTC.

The rearrangement uses TRBV18 and TRBJ2-7; no reliable D call. V dropped 0 bases and J dropped 6 bases, with 12 bases sitting between them. Germline values: CDR1 KGHSH, CDR2 LQKENI. The CDR3 is 14 amino acids. In DNA, the CDR3 is TGTGCCAGCTCACCACCCGGGTCCATGGGCGAGCAGTACTTC. Encoded protein: CASSPPGSMGEQYF.